This TCR beta chain appears in the sequencing data of a study of shared clonotypes between healthy human individuals. Study as a whole: Three plates were used per donor for CD4 naive, three for CD4 memory, two for CD8 naive and one for CD8 memory.

CD8 cells regarded as naive lacked CD45RO, were positively chosen for CCR7, and omitted terminally differentiated effector memory CD45RA+ cells. Generated by immunoSEQ multiplex PCR, the TCRdb table keeps only in-frame clones and is missing some. The sample shows more than 2 million clones, approximately 95% of them seen only once. Germline-derived CDR1 and CDR2 are SGHAT and FQNNGV. V was cut by 1 base and J by 0 bases, with 9 bases left in between. The CDR3 consists of 16 residues. The sequence derives from a man between 18 and 35 years old in good health. The sample taken for sequencing was naive CD8+ T cells sorted from blood. V is TRBV11-2 and J is TRBJ2-2, with D hard to call. In DNA form, the CDR3 reads TGTGCCAGCAGCTTAGGGACGCTCCCGAACACCGGGGAGCTGTTTTTT. Protein product: CASSLGTLPNTGELFF.